This TCR beta chain was observed in a study of T cells in Graves' hyperthyroidism and ophthalmopathy. Study background: Before any treatment, at initial diagnosis, peripheral blood was collected.

Diagnoses rested on clinical symptoms, serum thyroxine and TRAb, thyroid ultrasound and orbital computed tomography. Between the trimmed V and J ends, which lost 3 bases and 4 bases, there was a span of 16 bases. This CDR3 has 15 residues. The germline gives CDR1 SGHRS, CDR2 YFSETQ. The CDR3 regions of TCR beta were amplified from RNA transcripts. During a first-round RT-PCR of the TCR CDR3, the HTBI primer set was used. TCRdb used MiXCR to reprocess the multiplex PCR reads, holding one entry per CDR3 protein. The sample carries 150,000 or so distinct CDR3 sequences, around 21% recorded once. This clonotype was found many times. No antigen is known for it. Whole-study findings and limits: Ophthalmopathy stood apart from stable hyperthyroidism in a 13 V-J model.

The receptor was isolated from a woman between 50 and 59 years old with Graves' hyperthyroidism that later progressed to Graves' ophthalmopathy. Sequencing was done on a sample of blood. The chain carries TRBV5-1 and TRBJ1-1; possible D gene TRBD1, 5 bases. CDR3 residues: CASSSAGTGFTEAFF. CDR3 bases: TGCGCCAGCAGCTCGGCCGGGACGGGATTCACTGAAGCTTTCTTT.